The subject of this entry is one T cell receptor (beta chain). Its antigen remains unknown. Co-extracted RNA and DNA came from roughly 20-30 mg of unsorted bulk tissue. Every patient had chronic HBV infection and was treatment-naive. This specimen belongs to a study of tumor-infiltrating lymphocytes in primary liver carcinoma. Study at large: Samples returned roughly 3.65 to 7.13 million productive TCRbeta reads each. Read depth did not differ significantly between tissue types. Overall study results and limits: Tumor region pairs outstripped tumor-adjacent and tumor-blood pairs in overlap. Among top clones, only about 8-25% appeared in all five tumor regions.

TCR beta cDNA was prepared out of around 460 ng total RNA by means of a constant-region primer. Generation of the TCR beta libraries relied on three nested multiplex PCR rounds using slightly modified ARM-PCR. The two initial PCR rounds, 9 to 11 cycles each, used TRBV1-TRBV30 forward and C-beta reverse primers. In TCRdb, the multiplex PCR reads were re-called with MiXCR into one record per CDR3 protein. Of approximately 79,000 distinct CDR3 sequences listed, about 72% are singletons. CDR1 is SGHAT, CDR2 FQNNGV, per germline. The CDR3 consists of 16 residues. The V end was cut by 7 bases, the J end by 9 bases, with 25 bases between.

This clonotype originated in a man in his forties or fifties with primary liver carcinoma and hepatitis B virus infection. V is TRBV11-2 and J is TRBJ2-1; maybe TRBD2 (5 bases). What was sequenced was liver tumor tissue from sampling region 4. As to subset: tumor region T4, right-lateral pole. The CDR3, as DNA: TGTGCCAGCAACTTGGATATCGGACTGGTCATGGGTGAGCAGTTCTTC. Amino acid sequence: CASNLDIGLVMGEQFF. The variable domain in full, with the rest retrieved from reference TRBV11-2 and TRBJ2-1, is EAGVAQSPRYKIIEKRQSVAFWCNPISGHATLYWYQQILGQGPKLLIQFQNNGVVDDSQLPKDRFSAERLKGVDSTLKIQPAKLEDSAVYLCASNLDIGLVMGEQFFGPGTRLTVL.